This TCR beta chain was documented in a study of immune heterogeneity within non-small cell lung tumors. Study context: The composition of the tumors was several squamous cell carcinomas, 10 non-squamous carcinomas and 1 not otherwise specified. Notes on the study in general: Each patient's tumor sites shared recurring identical dominant CDR3 beta clonotypes, and individual sites also carried their own high-frequency clones.

As regards this clonotype: Its antigen remains unidentified.

The CDR3 extends over 13 amino acids. Germline CDR1 SGHKS, CDR2 YYEKEE (reference sequence). Trimming pared 4 bases from V and 7 bases from J, leaving 15 bases between. Amplification of TCR beta CDR3 was performed by multiplex PCR with 32 V and 13 J primers. Each CDR3 protein gets one entry after TCRdb re-called the multiplex PCR reads with MiXCR. The data show around 30,000 distinct CDR3 sequences, around 28% seen once. TCRs were amplified from about 620 ng gDNA of bulk tumor per sample. Surgical sampling yielded several biopsies per primary tumor (spaced far apart). Patients went through curative surgery, and their non-small cell lung cancer was untreated and newly diagnosed.

Material for sequencing was lung tumor tissue. The chain uses TRBV5-5 and TRBJ2-7, with D tentatively TRBD2 (6 bases). The receptor was derived from a man aged 40-55 years with non-small cell lung cancer. The CDR3 sequence is CASSHRDFVEQYF. The CDR3 coding sequence is TGTGCCAGCAGCCACCGGGACTTCGTGGAGCAGTACTTC.